What follows are 32 T cell receptor beta chains derived from one specimen sequenced in a study of blood T cells in healthy people across ages. The second PCR ran roughly 7 to 12 cycles with a sample-barcoded 5' primer and J-beta primers. TCRdb passed the 5' RACE reads through MiXCR, listing each CDR3 protein once. The sample includes more than 800,000 distinct CDR3 sequences, more than 25% of them seen just once. Sequenced input: blood. The receptors stem from a woman of 80 years or more in good health.

This clonotype was seen a few times. The rearrangement joins TRBV27 to TRBJ1-4; 8 bases line up with TRBD1. CDR1 is MNHEY, CDR2 SMNVEV, per germline (reference sequence). V trimming: 5 bases; J trimming: 4 bases; junction bases outside the gene matches: 9. This CDR3 is built from 16 residues. The chain's CDR3 is CASSATGGGFNEKLFF. The CDR3 nucleotides read TGTGCCAGCAGTGCTACAGGGGGGGGATTTAATGAAAAACTGTTTTTT.

Concerning this clonotype: This sequence may be a read error, since a much larger clone differs from it by one base. The chain links TRBV3-1 to TRBJ2-5; TRBD1 agrees at 11 bases. Germline CDR1 LGHDT, CDR2 YNNKEL (reference sequence). The CDR3 consists of 16 residues. The DNA for the CDR3 is TGTGCCAGCAGACAAGGCGGGACAGGGGGTAGGAATGAGCAGTACTTC. Amino acids: CASRQGGTGGRNEQYF.

This clonotype came up many times. V is TRBV24-1 and J is TRBJ2-1; D unresolved. Germline V lookup: CDR1 KGHDR, CDR2 SFDVKD. The CDR3 runs 12 residues. Trimming took 3 bases from V and 8 from J, leaving 7 bases between them. CDR3 sequence: CATSDPPHEQFF. The CDR3 region has the DNA TGTGCCACCAGTGATCCCCCCCATGAGCAGTTCTTC.

Ten or more counts support this clonotype. The chain recombines TRBV28 with TRBJ2-3; 7 nucleotides line up with TRBD1. The CDR3 is 15 amino acids. With 5 bases clipped from V and 1 base from J, the junction kept 6 bases outside the gene matches. The germline V gene encodes CDR1 MDHEN and CDR2 SYDVKM. The CDR3 region has the DNA TGTGCCAGCAGTCCGACCGGGACAGGCACAGATACGCAGTATTTT. Its protein is CASSPTGTGTDTQYF.

This clonotype was seen at least ten times. The genes are TRBV6-4 and TRBJ2-1; D call uncertain. V was shortened by 7 bases and J by 7 bases, with 20 bases between the two germline ends. Per germline, CDR1 MRHNA and CDR2 SNTAGT. The CDR3 runs to 15 residues. The chain's CDR3 is CASTRDPLGNNEQFF. The CDR3 DNA sequence: TGTGCCAGCACTCGAGACCCTTTAGGGAATAATGAGCAGTTCTTC.

Only a few counts were recorded for this clonotype. V and J are TRBV10-3 and TRBJ1-1, with D uncertain. The CDR3 runs to 15 residues. The V and J ends lost 2 bases and 6 bases respectively, with 16 bases between them. Germline V gene lookup returns CDR1 ENHRY and CDR2 SYGVKD. In nucleotides, the CDR3 is TGTGCCATCAGTGAGCCATCCCCTGCGAGGCCTGAAGCTTTCTTT. It translates to CAISEPSPARPEAFF.

Concerning this clonotype itself: This clone may be a read error of a much larger clone one base away. The CDR3 spells CSAQRGGGSETQFF. The CDR3 DNA reads as TGCAGTGCTCAGCGGGGCGGGGGATCAGAGACCCAGTTCTTC. The gene calls are TRBV20-1 and TRBJ2-1, with 7 positions matching TRBD2. CDR1 and CDR2 from the germline V gene are DFQATT and SNEGSKA (reference sequence). This CDR3 is 14 amino acids long. V lost 5 bases to trimming and J lost 13 bases; unmatched junction nucleotides: 17.

The chain has TRBV24-1 and TRBJ2-7; D call uncertain. The germline CDR1 and CDR2 sequences are KGHDR and SFDVKD. Trimming removed 2 bases at V and 2 bases at J, with 9 bases between. The CDR3 loop spans 14 amino acids. CDR3 nucleotides: TGTGCCACCAGTGATTCTAGGGCCCCCTACGAGCAGTACTTC. This sequence encodes CATSDSRAPYEQYF.

This clonotype was seen ten or more times. This CDR3 is CASSQFGTGQETQYF. CDR3 nucleotide sequence: TGTGCCAGCAGCCAATTTGGGACAGGTCAAGAGACCCAGTACTTC. This chain connects TRBV3-1 to TRBJ2-5, with 8 bases that match TRBD1. Germline CDR1 reads LGHDT; CDR2 reads YNNKEL (reference sequence). The J segment lost 2 bases and the V segment lost 2 bases, leaving 4 bases of the junction unmatched. This CDR3 is 15 amino acids long.

The chain couples TRBV20-1 to TRBJ2-1; TRBD2 aligns across 13 bases. V shed 2 bases, J shed 7 bases, and the junction held 11 bases outside the gene matches. The CDR3 length is 17 residues. Germline CDR1 DFQATT, CDR2 SNEGSKA (reference sequence). The CDR3 sequence: CSARSALGLAGLNEQFF. The DNA of the CDR3 is TGCAGTGCTAGAAGTGCCCTGGGACTAGCGGGGTTAAATGAGCAGTTCTTC.

This clonotype was recorded a few times. DNA for the CDR3: TGTGCCAGCAGGGCCCCACTGGACGGCTACACCTTC. The encoded protein is CASRAPLDGYTF. The chain employs TRBV2 and TRBJ1-2; no clear D. The V end was cut by 6 bases, the J end by 8 bases, with 13 bases between. Germline loops: CDR1 SNHLY, CDR2 FYNNEI. The CDR3 length is 12 residues.

This clonotype came up many times. The CDR3 spells CASSFTGGNQPQHF. Here the CDR3 DNA reads TGTGCCAGCAGCTTTACAGGGGGTAATCAGCCCCAGCATTTT. The chain has TRBV7-2 and TRBJ1-5, with 8 bases matching TRBD1. Per the germline V gene, CDR1 is SGHTA and CDR2 is FQGNSA. The CDR3 extends over 14 amino acids. V gave up 3 bases and J gave up 4 bases; unmatched junction bases: 2.

This clonotype was detected once. One junction end does not reproduce the germline sequence, and a read error may be involved. CDR3 DNA sequence: TGCGCCAGCAGCGTTAGCGGGAGCTCCCACGAGCAGTACTTC. Translating it yields CASSVSGSSHEQYF. The rearrangement links TRBV5-1 to TRBJ2-7, with 9 positions matching TRBD2. Germline V CDR1 and CDR2: SGHRS, YFSETQ. The CDR3 loop spans 14 amino acids.

The V and J genes are TRBV7-2 and TRBJ1-2; D may be TRBD1 (6 bases). The CDR3 has 13 amino acids. V was cut by 6 bases and J by 3 bases, with 11 bases left in between. From germline, CDR1 is SGHTA and CDR2 FQGNSA. CDR3 nucleotide sequence: TGTACCAGCAGGCTCTCAGGGGACTATGGCTACACCTTC. Translating gives CTSRLSGDYGYTF. Filled out from reference TRBV7-2 and TRBJ1-2, the complete variable domain reads GAGVSQSPSNKVTEKGKDVELRCDPISGHTALYWYRQSLGQGLEFLIYFQGNSAPDKSGLPSDRFSAERTGGSVSTLTIQRTQQEDSAVYLCTSRLSGDYGYTFGSGTRLTVV.

V is TRBV7-2 and J is TRBJ2-5; maybe TRBD2 (6 bases). CDR3 size: 16 residues. CDR1 and CDR2 from the germline V gene are SGHTA and FQGNSA. Trimming removed 3 bases at V and 11 bases at J, with 25 bases between. The DNA of the CDR3 is TGTGCCAGCAGCTTGGCGGGACCGTCCCGGGCCAATGAGCAGTACTTC. This translates into CASSLAGPSRANEQYF.

The chain employs TRBV5-1 and TRBJ1-4; D unresolved. Germline CDR1 is SGHRS and CDR2 is YFSETQ. Trimming removed 5 bases from V and 5 bases from J, with 10 bases in between. CDR3 size: 13 residues. This CDR3 reads CASREGTNEKLFF. The CDR3 DNA follows: TGCGCCAGCAGAGAGGGAACGAATGAAAAACTGTTTTTT.

V gene TRBV12-3 or TRBV12-4 combines with J gene TRBJ1-2; the D gene is possibly TRBD1 (5 bases). V lost 7 bases and J 2 bases, leaving 11 bases between the germline ends. There are 13 residues in the CDR3. The CDR3 sequence is CASTQGINYGYTF. CDR3 sequence (DNA): TGTGCCAGCACCCAGGGCATAAACTATGGCTACACCTTC.

The chain links TRBV7-2 to TRBJ1-2; D might be TRBD1 (5 bases). Trimming removed 3 bases at V and 4 bases at J, with 18 bases between. Germline assignment: CDR1 SGHTA and CDR2 FQGNSA. The CDR3 spans 16 residues. The CDR3 spells CASSLAAGTVLYGYTF. CDR3 in DNA: TGTGCCAGCAGCTTGGCCGCAGGGACCGTGCTCTATGGCTACACCTTC.

The chain links TRBV7-2 to TRBJ1-1; no clear D gene. In germline, CDR1 is SGHTA, CDR2 FQGNSA. This CDR3 has 15 residues. V was trimmed by 0 bases and J by 3 bases, leaving 11 bases between them. DNA for the CDR3: TGTGCCAGCAGCTTAGCGAGTGGGCCCTACACTGAAGCTTTCTTT. This sequence encodes CASSLASGPYTEAFF. The full variable domain, with the rest looked up from reference TRBV7-2 and TRBJ1-1, is GAGVSQSPSNKVTEKGKDVELRCDPISGHTALYWYRQSLGQGLEFLIYFQGNSAPDKSGLPSDRFSAERTGGSVSTLTIQRTQQEDSAVYLCASSLASGPYTEAFFGQGTRLTVV.

On this clonotype itself: One end of the junction is discordant with germline, which a read error may explain. This rearrangement joins TRBV20-1 to TRBJ1-1; 7 nucleotides agree with TRBD1. This CDR3 spans 14 amino acids. The germline gives CDR1 DFQATT, CDR2 SNEGSKA (reference sequence). The DNA for the CDR3 is TGCAGTGCTAGAGCCGGCAGGGGGAACGCTGAAGCTTTCTTT. Translation gives CSARAGRGNAEAFF.

Points on this clonotype: A much larger clone sits a single nucleotide away, making a read error possible. V and J are TRBV24-1 and TRBJ2-1; 9 positions match TRBD1. The CDR3 consists of 15 residues. The germline V gene encodes CDR1 KGHDR and CDR2 SFDVKD. V dropped 5 bases and J dropped 9; count of bases not matched to a gene: 10. CDR3 in DNA: TGTGCCACCAGTGCTAAGGACAGGGGTGGCAGTGAGCAGTTCTTC. It translates to CATSAKDRGGSEQFF.

At least ten counts were recorded for this clonotype. The genes are TRBV7-2 and TRBJ2-4; D remains unclear. Trimming took off 0 bases at V and 15 bases at J, with 12 bases between the two ends. CDR3 size: 12 residues. The germline gives CDR1 SGHTA, CDR2 FQGNSA. CDR3 nucleotide sequence: TGTGCCAGCAGCTTAGCTGGGGTCTGGTTGTACTTC. It encodes CASSLAGVWLYF.

This clonotype was detected a few times. A much larger clone differs from this one at a single base, so this may be a read error. J is TRBJ2-7 and V is TRBV7-2; D might be TRBD1 or TRBD2, each matching 5 bases. Germline lookup yields CDR1 SGHTA and CDR2 FQGNSA. There are 14 residues in the CDR3. V was shortened by 3 bases and J by 7 bases, with 16 bases between the two germline ends. The CDR3 here is CASSFGWDLREQYF. CDR3 sequence (DNA): TGTGCCAGCAGCTTCGGATGGGACCTTCGAGAGCAGTACTTC.

The sample holds a few counts of this clonotype. The rearrangement uses TRBV2 and TRBJ2-2; D could derive from TRBD1 or TRBD2 (6 bases each). Germline-derived CDR1 and CDR2 are SNHLY and FYNNEI. The CDR3 consists of 14 residues. V lost 7 bases and J lost 1, with 10 bases in between. The CDR3 DNA is TGTGCCAGCAAGGGGGGCTGGAACACCGGGGAGCTGTTTTTT. It specifies CASKGGWNTGELFF.

V is TRBV6-5 and J is TRBJ1-4, with a tentative D call TRBD1 (6 bases). Germline values: CDR1 MNHEY, CDR2 SVGAGI. V was clipped by 4 bases and J by 7 bases, with 16 bases between them. The CDR3 covers 15 residues. The CDR3: CASSFGGFTGEKLFF. CDR3 nucleotides: TGTGCCAGCAGTTTTGGGGGCTTTACGGGTGAAAAACTGTTTTTT.

V and J are TRBV5-5 and TRBJ2-2, with D perhaps assigned TRBD1 or TRBD2 (5 bases each). The germline gives CDR1 SGHKS, CDR2 YYEKEE (reference sequence). Between the trimmed V and J ends, which lost 4 bases and 5 bases, there was a span of 15 bases. CDR3 length: 15 amino acids. CDR3 residues: CASSGGQGRTGELFF. For the CDR3, the DNA is TGTGCCAGCAGCGGCGGGCAGGGCCGGACCGGGGAGCTGTTTTTT.

The chain links TRBV29-1 to TRBJ2-7; TRBD1 agrees at 10 bases. The ends lost 6 bases at V and 5 bases at J; junction bases unmatched: 7. Germline CDR1 is SQVTM and CDR2 is ANQGSEA. The length of the CDR3 is 13 residues. CDR3 amino acids: CSVMTGGADEQYF. The CDR3 DNA sequence: TGCAGCGTCATGACAGGGGGCGCGGACGAGCAGTACTTC.

The chain is built from TRBV29-1 and TRBJ2-1; D unresolved. The V gene lost 7 bases and the J gene lost 5 bases, with 9 bases spanning the gap. The CDR3 contains 11 residues. Germline assignment: CDR1 SQVTM and CDR2 ANQGSEA. The CDR3 loop reads CSGRRDNEQFF. The CDR3 DNA reads TGCAGCGGCCGCCGGGACAATGAGCAGTTCTTC.

The V and J genes are TRBV6-5 and TRBJ1-5; 7 positions match TRBD1. Trimming took 7 bases from V and 5 from J; bases not matched to a gene: 8. This CDR3 spans 14 amino acids. Per germline, CDR1 MNHEY and CDR2 SVGAGI. The DNA for the CDR3 is TGTGCCAGCAATATCAGGGGGACGCATCAGCCCCAGCATTTT. This sequence encodes CASNIRGTHQPQHF.

This chain uses TRBV6-5 with TRBJ1-5, with 10 bases lining up with TRBD1. Germline CDR1 MNHEY, CDR2 SVGAGI. With 9 bases clipped from V and 7 bases from J, the junction kept 3 bases outside the gene matches. The CDR3 sequence is 12 residues long. CDR3: CARGQGNQPQHF. DNA of the CDR3: TGTGCCAGGGGACAGGGGAACCAGCCCCAGCATTTT.

The chain uses TRBV7-9 and TRBJ2-2, with 8 positions matching TRBD2. V trimming: 6 bases; J trimming: 2 bases; junction bases outside the gene matches: 5. Germline V gene data show CDR1 as SEHNR and CDR2 as FQNEAQ (reference sequence). This CDR3 contains 15 residues. The CDR3 nucleotides are TGTGCCAGCAGGAATAGCGGGGTCAACACCGGGGAGCTGTTTTTT. Amino acids: CASRNSGVNTGELFF.

The chain combines TRBV7-2 with TRBJ2-7; 8 bases fit TRBD1. Germline CDR1 SGHTA, CDR2 FQGNSA. This CDR3 is built from 15 residues. Trimming removed 6 bases from V and 2 bases from J; junction bases left unmatched: 9. The CDR3: CASRPDPGGPYEQYF. The CDR3 DNA sequence: TGTGCCAGCAGGCCGGATCCAGGGGGCCCCTACGAGCAGTACTTC.